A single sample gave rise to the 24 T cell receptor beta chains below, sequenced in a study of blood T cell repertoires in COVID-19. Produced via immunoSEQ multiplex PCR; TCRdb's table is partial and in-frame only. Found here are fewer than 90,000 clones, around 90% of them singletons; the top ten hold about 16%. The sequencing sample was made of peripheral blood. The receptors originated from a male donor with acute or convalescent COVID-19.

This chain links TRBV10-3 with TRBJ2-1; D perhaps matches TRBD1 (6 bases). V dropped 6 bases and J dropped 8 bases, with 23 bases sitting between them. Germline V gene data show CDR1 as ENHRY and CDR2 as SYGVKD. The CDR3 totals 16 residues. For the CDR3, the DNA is TGTGCCATCAGCGCTTCCCGAGGCAGGGGTCGGGATGAGCAGTTCTTC. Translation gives CAISASRGRGRDEQFF.

The CDR3 bases are TGTGCCAGCTCACGGTCCTTCGAGCGGGGAAACACAGATACGCAGTATTTT. Encoded protein: CASSRSFERGNTDTQYF. The chain is built from TRBV18 and TRBJ2-3; 7 positions match TRBD2. The CDR3 sequence is 17 residues long. CDR1 is KGHSH, CDR2 LQKENI, per germline. The V and J ends lost 4 bases and 2 bases, in that order; junction bases with no gene match: 12.

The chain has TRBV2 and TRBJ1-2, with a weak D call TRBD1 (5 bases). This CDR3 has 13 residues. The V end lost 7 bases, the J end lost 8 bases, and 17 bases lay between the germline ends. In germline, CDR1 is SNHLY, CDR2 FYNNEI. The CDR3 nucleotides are TGTGCCAGCAAGGGCAGGGCCTTCGCCGGCTACACCTTC. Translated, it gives CASKGRAFAGYTF.

The CDR3 reads CASSQEPQFTGELFF. The DNA of the CDR3 is TGCGCCAGCAGCCAAGAACCCCAGTTCACCGGGGAGCTGTTTTTT. V and J are TRBV4-1 and TRBJ2-2, with D unresolved. V was cut by 0 bases and J by 4 bases, with 9 bases left in between. The CDR3 contains 15 residues. CDR1 is MGHRA, CDR2 YSYEKL, per germline.

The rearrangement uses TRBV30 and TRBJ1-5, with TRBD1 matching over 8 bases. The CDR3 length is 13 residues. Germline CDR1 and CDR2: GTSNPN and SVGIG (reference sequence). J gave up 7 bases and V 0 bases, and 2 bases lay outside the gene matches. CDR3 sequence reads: CAWSVTGGQPQHF. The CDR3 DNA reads TGTGCCTGGAGTGTAACAGGGGGACAGCCCCAGCATTTT.

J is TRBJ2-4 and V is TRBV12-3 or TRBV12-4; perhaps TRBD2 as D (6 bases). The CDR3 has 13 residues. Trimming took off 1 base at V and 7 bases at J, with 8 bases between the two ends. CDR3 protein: CASSLGGVNIQYF. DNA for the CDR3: TGTGCCAGCAGTTTAGGGGGGGTGAACATTCAGTACTTC.

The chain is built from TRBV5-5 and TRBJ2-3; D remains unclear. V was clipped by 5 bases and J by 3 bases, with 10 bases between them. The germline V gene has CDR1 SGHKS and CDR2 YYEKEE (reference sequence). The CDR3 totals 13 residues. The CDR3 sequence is CASSGQATDTQYF. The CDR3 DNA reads TGTGCCAGCAGTGGGCAGGCGACAGATACGCAGTATTTT.

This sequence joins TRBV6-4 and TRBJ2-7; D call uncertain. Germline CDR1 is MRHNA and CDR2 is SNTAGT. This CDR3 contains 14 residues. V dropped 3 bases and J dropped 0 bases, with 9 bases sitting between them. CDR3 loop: CASSEMVGSYEQYF. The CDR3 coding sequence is TGTGCCAGCAGTGAAATGGTCGGCTCCTACGAGCAGTACTTC.

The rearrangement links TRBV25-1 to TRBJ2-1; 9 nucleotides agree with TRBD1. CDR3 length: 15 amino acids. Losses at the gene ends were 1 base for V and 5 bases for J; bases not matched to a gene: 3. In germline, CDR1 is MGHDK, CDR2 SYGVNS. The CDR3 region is CASSESRQGDNEQFF. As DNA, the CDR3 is TGTGCCAGCAGTGAATCCCGACAGGGGGACAATGAGCAGTTCTTC.

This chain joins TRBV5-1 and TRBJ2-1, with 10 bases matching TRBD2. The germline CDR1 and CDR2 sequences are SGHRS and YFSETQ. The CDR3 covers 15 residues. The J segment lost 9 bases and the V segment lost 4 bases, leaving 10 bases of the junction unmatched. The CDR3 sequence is CASSRTGTSVGEQFF. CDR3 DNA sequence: TGCGCCAGCAGCCGGACCGGGACTAGCGTGGGTGAGCAGTTCTTC.

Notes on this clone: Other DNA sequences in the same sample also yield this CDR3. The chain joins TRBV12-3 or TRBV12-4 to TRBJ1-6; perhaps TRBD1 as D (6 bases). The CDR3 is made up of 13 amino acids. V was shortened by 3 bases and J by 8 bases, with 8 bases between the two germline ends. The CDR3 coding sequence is TGTGCCAGCAGTTTGGCAGGGGATTCACCCCTCCACTTT. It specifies CASSLAGDSPLHF.

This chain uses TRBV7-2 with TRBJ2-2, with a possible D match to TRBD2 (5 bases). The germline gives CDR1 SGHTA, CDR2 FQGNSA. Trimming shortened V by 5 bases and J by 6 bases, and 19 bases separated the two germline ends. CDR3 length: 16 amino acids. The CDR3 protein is CASSITLGVGPGELFF. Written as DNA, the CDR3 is TGTGCCAGCAGCATTACGTTGGGAGTCGGTCCCGGGGAGCTGTTTTTT.

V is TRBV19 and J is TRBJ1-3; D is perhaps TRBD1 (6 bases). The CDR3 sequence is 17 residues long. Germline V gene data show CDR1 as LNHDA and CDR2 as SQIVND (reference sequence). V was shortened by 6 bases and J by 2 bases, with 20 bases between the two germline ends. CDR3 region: CASRRMQGSSTGNTIYF. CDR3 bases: TGTGCCAGTAGAAGAATGCAGGGGTCTTCAACTGGAAACACCATATATTTT.

The CDR3, as DNA: TGTGCCAGTAGTATAGCACTAAGCTCCTACAATGAGCAGTTCTTC. Translated, it gives CASSIALSSYNEQFF. The J gene is TRBJ2-1, the V gene TRBV19, with D hard to call. The CDR3 loop spans 15 amino acids. The V gene lost 1 base and the J gene lost 0 bases, with 7 bases spanning the gap. Looked up from germline, CDR1 is LNHDA and CDR2 is SQIVND (reference sequence).

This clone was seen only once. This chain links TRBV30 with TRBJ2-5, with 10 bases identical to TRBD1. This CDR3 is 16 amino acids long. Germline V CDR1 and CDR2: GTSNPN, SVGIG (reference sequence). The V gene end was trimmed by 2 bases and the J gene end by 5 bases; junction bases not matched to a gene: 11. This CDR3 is CAWSFLRDRGRETQYF. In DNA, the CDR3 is TGTGCCTGGAGTTTTTTAAGAGACAGGGGGCGTGAGACCCAGTACTTC.

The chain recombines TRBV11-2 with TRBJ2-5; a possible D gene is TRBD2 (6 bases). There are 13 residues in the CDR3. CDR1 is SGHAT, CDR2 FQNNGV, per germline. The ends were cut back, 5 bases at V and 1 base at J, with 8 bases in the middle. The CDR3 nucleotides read TGTGCCAGCAGCACTAGCCCCCAAGAGACCCAGTACTTC. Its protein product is CASSTSPQETQYF.

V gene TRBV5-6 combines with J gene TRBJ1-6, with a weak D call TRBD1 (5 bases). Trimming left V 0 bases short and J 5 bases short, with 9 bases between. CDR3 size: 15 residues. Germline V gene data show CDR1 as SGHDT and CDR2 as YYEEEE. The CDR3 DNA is TGTGCCAGCAGCTTGGTACGGGGGAATAATTCACCCCTCCACTTT. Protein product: CASSLVRGNNSPLHF.

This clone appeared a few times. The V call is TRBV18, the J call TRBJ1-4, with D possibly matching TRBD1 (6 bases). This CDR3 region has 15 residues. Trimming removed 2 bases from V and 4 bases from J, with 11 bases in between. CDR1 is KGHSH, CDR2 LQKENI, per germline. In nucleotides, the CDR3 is TGTGCCAGCTCACCATTCAGGACAGATAATGAAAAACTGTTTTTT. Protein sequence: CASSPFRTDNEKLFF.

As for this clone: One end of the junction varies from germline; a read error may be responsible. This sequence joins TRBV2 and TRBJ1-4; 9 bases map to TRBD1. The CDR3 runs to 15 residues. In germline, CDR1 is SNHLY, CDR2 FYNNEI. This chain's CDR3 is CASREDRGSNEKLFF. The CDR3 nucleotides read TGTGCCAGCAGAGAAGACAGGGGGTCTAATGAAAAACTGTTTTTT. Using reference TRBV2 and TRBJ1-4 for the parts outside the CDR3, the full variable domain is EPEVTQTPSHQVTQMGQEVILRCVPISNHLYFYWYRQILGQKVEFLVSFYNNEISEKSEIFDDQFSVERPDGSNFTLKIRSTKLEDSAMYFCASREDRGSNEKLFFGSGTQLSVL.

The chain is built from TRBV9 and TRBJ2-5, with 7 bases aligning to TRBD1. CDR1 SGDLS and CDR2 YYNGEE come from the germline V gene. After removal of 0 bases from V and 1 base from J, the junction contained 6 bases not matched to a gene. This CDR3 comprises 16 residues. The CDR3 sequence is CASSVGGRGTQETQYF. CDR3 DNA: TGTGCCAGCAGCGTAGGCGGCAGGGGGACCCAAGAGACCCAGTACTTC. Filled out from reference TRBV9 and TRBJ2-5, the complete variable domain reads DSGVTQTPKHLITATGQRVTLRCSPRSGDLSVYWYQQSLDQGLQFLIQYYNGEERAKGNILERFSAQQFPDLHSELNLSSLELGDSALYFCASSVGGRGTQETQYFGPGTRLLVL.

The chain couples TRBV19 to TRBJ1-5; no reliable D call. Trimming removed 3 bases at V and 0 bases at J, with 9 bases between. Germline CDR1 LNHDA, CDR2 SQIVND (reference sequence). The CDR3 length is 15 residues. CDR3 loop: CASSIPGNSNQPQHF. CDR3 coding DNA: TGTGCCAGTAGTATTCCCGGGAATAGCAATCAGCCCCAGCATTTT.

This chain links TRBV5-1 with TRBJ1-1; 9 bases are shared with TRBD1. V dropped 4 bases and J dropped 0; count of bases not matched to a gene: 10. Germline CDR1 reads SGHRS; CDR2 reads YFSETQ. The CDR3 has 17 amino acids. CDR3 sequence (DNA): TGCGCCAGCAGCGGGAGGGACAGGGTAGGACTGAACACTGAAGCTTTCTTT. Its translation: CASSGRDRVGLNTEAFF. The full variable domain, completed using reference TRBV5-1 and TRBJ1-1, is KAGVTQTPRYLIKTRGQQVTLSCSPISGHRSVSWYQQTPGQGLQFLFEYFSETQRNKGNFPGRFSGRQFSNSRSEMNVSTLELGDSALYLCASSGRDRVGLNTEAFFGQGTRLTVV.

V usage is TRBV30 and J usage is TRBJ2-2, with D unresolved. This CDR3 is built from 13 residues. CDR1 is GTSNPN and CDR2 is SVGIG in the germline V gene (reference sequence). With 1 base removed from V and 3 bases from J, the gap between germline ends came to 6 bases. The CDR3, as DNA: TGTGCCTGGAGTGGAGGCTACACCGGGGAGCTGTTTTTT. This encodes CAWSGGYTGELFF.

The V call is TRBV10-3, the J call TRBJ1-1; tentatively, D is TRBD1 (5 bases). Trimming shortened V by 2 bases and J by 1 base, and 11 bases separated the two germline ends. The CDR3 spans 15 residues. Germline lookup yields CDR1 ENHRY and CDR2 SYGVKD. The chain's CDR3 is CAISEGARQNTEAFF. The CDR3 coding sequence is TGTGCCATCAGTGAGGGGGCCAGGCAGAACACTGAAGCTTTCTTT.